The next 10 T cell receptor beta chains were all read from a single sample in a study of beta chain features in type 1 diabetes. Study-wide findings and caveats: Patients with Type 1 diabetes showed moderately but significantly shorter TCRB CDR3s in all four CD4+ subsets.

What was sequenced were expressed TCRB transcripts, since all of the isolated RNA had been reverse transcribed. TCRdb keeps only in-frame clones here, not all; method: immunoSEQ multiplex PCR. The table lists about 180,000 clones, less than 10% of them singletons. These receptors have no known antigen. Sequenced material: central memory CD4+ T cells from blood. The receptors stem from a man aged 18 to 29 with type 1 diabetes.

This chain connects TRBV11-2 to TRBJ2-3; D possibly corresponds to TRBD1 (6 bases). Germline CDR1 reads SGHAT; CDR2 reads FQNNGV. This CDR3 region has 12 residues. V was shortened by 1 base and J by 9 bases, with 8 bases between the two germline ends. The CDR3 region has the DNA TGTGCCAGCAGCTTAGTTCAGGGGACGCAGTATTTT. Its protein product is CASSLVQGTQYF. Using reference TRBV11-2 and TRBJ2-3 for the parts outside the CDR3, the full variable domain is EAGVAQSPRYKIIEKRQSVAFWCNPISGHATLYWYQQILGQGPKLLIQFQNNGVVDDSQLPKDRFSAERLKGVDSTLKIQPAKLEDSAVYLCASSLVQGTQYFGPGTRLTVL.

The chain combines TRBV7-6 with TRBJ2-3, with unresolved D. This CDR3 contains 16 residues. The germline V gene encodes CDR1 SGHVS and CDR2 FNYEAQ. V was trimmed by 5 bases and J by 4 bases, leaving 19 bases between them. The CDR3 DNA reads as TGTGCCAGCAGCCTACTCCTAAACGTCAAAGCAGATACGCAGTATTTT. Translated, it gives CASSLLLNVKADTQYF.

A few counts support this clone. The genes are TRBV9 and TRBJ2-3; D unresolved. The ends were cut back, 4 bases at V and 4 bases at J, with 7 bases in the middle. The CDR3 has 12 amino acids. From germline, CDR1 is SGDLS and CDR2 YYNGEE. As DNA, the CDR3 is TGTGCCAGCAGCATCCTAGCAGATACGCAGTATTTT. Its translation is CASSILADTQYF.

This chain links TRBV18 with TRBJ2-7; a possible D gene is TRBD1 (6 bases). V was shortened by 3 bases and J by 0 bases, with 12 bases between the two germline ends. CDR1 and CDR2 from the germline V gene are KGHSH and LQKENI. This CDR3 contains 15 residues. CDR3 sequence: CASSPYRENSYEQYF. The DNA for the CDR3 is TGTGCCAGCTCACCGTACAGGGAGAACTCCTACGAGCAGTACTTC.

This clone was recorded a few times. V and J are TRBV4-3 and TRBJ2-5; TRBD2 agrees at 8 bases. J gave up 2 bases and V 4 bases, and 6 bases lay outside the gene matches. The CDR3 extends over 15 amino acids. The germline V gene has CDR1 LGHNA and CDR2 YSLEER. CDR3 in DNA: TGCGCCAGCAGCCGAAAGGCGGGGGGACAAGAGACCCAGTACTTC. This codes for CASSRKAGGQETQYF.

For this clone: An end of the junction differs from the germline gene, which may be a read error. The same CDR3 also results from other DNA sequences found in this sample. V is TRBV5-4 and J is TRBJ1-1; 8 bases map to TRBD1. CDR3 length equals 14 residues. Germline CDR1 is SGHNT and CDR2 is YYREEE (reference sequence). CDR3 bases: TGCGCCAGCAGCTTGGGACAGGTGAACACTGAAGCTTTCTTT. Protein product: CASSLGQVNTEAFF.

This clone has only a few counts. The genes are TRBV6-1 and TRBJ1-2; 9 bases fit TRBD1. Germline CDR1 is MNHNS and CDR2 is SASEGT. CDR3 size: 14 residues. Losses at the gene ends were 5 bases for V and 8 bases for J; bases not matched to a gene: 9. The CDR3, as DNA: TGTGCCAGCAGTACCCAACAGGGGGCGCGGGGCTACACCTTC. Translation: CASSTQQGARGYTF.

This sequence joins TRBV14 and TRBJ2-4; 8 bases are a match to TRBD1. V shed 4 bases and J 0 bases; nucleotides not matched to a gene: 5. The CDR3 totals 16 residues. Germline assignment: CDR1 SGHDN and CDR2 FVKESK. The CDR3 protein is CASSRQGALAKNIQYF. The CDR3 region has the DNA TGTGCCAGCAGCCGTCAGGGGGCCCTAGCCAAAAACATTCAGTACTTC.

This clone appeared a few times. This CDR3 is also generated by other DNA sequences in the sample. The CDR3 DNA reads as TGTGCCAGCAGTTCCCTACAGGGTAATCAGCCCCAGCATTTT. Its translation: CASSSLQGNQPQHF. The gene calls are TRBV27 and TRBJ1-5; D possibly corresponds to TRBD1 (6 bases). The germline gives CDR1 MNHEY, CDR2 SMNVEV (reference sequence). The V gene lost 4 bases and the J gene lost 4 bases, with 11 bases spanning the gap. The CDR3 is 14 amino acids.

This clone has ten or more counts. Written as DNA, the CDR3 is TGTGCCAGCAGCGTAGAAGGACAGGGGACACCCCTCCACTTT. Translated, it gives CASSVEGQGTPLHF. V and J are TRBV9 and TRBJ1-6, with 9 bases identical to TRBD1. CDR3 length: 14 amino acids. Germline assignment: CDR1 SGDLS and CDR2 YYNGEE. The trim removed 0 bases at V and 11 bases at J, leaving 3 bases unmatched.